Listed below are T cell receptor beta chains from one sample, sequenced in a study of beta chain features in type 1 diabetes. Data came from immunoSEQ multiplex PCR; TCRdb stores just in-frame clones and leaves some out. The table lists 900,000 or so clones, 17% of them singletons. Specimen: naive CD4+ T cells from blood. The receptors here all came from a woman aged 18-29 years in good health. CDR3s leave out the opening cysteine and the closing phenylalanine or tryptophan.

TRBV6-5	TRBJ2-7	ASGVLAYEQY
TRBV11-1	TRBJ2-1	ASSADPNEQF
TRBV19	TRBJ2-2	ASRWDGSTGELF
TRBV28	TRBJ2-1	ASSYPSGNEQF
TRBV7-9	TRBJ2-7	ASSLGLAGVEY
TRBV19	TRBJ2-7	ASSRGTGATSYEQY
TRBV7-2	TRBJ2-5	ASSPLVKGQETQY
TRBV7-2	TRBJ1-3	ASRRGTAGNTIY
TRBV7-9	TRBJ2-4	ASSPATYRTGARKNIQY
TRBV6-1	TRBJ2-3	ASKGGRRTDTQY
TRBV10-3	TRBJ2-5	AISEPGRRGGETQY
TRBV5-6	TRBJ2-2	ASSLIGASNTGELF
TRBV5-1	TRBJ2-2	ASRAAATSERDMNTGELF
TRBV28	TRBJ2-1	ASSMRVANEQF
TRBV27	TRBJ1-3	ASRGSSGNTIY